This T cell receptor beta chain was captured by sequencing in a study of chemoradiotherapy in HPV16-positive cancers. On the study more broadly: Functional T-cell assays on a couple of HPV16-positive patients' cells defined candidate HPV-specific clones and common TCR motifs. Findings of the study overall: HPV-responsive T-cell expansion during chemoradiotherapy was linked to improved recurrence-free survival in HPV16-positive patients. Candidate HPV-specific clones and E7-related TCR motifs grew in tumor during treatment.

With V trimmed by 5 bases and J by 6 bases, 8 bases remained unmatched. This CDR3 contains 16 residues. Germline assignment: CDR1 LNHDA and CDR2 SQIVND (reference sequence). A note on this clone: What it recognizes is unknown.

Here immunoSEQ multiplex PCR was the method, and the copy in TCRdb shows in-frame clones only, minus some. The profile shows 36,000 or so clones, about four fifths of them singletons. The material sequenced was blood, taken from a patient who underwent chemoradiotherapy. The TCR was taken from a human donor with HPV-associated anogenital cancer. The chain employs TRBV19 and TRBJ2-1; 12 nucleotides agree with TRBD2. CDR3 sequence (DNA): TGTGCCAGTAGTCCCAGACTAGCGGGGGCTCTCAATGAGCAGTTCTTC. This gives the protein CASSPRLAGALNEQFF. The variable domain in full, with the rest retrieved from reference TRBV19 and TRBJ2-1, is DGGITQSPKYLFRKEGQNVTLSCEQNLNHDAMYWYRQDPGQGLRLIYYSQIVNDFQKGDIAEGYSVSREKKESFPLTVTSAQKNPTAFYLCASSPRLAGALNEQFFGPGTRLTVL.